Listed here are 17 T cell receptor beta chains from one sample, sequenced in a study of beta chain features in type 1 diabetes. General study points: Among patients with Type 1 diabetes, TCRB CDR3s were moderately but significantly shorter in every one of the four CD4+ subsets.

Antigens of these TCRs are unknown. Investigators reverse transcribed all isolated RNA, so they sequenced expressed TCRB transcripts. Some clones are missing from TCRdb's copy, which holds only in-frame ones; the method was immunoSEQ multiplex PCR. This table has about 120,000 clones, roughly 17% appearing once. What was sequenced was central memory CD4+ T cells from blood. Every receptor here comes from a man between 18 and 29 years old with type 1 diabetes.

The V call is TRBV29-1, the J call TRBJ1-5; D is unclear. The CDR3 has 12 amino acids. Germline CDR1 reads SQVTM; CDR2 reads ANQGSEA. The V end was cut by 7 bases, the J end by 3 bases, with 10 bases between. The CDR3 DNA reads TGCAGCGCCCGCGGTCCCAATCAGCCCCAGCATTTT. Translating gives CSARGPNQPQHF.

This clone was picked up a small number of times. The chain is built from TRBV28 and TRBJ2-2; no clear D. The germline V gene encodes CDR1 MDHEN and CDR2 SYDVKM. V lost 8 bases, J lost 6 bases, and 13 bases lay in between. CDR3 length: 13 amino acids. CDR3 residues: CASGRPGPGELFF. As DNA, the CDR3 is TGTGCCAGCGGACGCCCCGGCCCCGGGGAGCTGTTTTTT.

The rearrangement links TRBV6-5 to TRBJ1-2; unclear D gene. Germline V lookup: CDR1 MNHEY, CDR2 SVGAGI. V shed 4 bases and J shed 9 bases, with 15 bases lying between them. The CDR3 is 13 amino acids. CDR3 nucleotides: TGTGCCAGCAGTTTTACCCTCGGCGATAGCTACACCTTC. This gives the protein CASSFTLGDSYTF.

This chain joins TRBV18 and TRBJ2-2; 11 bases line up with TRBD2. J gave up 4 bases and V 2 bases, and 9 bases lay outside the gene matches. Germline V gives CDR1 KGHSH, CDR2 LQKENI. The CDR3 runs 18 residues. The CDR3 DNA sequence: TGTGCCAGCTCACCAGCACTAGCGGGAGTTTATCTCACCGGGGAGCTGTTTTTT. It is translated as CASSPALAGVYLTGELFF. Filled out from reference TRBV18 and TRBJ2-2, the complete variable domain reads NAGVMQNPRHLVRRRGQEARLRCSPMKGHSHVYWYRQLPEEGLKFMVYLQKENIIDESGMPKERFSAEFPKEGPSILRIQQVVRGDSAAYFCASSPALAGVYLTGELFFGEGSRLTVL.

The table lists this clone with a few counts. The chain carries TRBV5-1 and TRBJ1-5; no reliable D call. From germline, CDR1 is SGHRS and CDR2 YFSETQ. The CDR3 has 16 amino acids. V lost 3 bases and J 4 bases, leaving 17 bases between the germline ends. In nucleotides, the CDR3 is TGCGCCAGCAGCTGGGAAGTAATCATTGGTAATCAGCCCCAGCATTTT. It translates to CASSWEVIIGNQPQHF.

The CDR3 protein is CASSKRTVGIQYF. CDR3 coding DNA: TGTGCCAGCAGCAAACGGACAGTAGGGATTCAGTACTTC. The J gene is TRBJ2-4, the V gene TRBV14; D perhaps matches TRBD1 (6 bases). This CDR3 is 13 amino acids long. Germline-derived CDR1 and CDR2 are SGHDN and FVKESK. The V end lost 5 bases, the J end lost 10 bases, and 15 bases lay between the germline ends.

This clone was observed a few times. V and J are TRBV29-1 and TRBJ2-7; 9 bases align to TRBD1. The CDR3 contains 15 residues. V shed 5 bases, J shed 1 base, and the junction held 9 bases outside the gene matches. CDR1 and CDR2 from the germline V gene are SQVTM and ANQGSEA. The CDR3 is CSVTLTGGGSYEQYF. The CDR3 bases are TGCAGCGTTACCCTGACAGGGGGGGGATCCTACGAGCAGTACTTC.

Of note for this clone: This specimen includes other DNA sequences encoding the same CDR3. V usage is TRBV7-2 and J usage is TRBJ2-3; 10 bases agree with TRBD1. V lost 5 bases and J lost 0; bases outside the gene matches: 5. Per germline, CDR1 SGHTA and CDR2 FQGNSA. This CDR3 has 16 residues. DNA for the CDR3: TGTGCCAGCAGCCGACAGGGGGCTCCTAGCACAGATACGCAGTATTTT. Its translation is CASSRQGAPSTDTQYF.

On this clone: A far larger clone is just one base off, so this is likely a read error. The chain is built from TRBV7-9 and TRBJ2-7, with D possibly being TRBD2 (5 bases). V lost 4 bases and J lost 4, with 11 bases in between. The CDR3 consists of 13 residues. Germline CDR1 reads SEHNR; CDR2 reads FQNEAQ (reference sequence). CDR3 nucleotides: TGTGCCAGCAGCTGCTTGGACTTTTACGAGCAGTACTTC. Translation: CASSCLDFYEQYF.

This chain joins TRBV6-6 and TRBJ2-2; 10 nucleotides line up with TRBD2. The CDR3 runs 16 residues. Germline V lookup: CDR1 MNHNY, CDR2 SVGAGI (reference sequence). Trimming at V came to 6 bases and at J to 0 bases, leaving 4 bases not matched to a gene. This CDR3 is CASSQLAGPNTGELFF. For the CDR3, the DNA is TGTGCCAGCAGCCAACTAGCGGGACCGAACACCGGGGAGCTGTTTTTT.

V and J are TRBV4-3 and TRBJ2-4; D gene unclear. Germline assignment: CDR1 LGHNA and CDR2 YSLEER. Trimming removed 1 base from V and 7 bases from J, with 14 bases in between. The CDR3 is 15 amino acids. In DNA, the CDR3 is TGCGCCAGCAGCCAAGGTGACTCTCTCGGGAACATTCAGTACTTC. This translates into CASSQGDSLGNIQYF.

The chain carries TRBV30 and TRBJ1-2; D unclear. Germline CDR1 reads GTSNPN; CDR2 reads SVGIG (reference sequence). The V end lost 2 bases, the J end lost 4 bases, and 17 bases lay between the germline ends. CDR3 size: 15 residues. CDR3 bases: TGTGCCTGGAGTCCTGATTTACGAGGTTCCTATGGCTACACCTTC. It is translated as CAWSPDLRGSYGYTF.

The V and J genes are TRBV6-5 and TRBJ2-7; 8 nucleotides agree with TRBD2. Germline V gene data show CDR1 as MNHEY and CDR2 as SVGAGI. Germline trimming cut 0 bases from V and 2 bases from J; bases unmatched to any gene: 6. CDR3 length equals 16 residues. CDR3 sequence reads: CASSYSVAGLPYEQYF. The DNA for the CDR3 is TGTGCCAGCAGTTACTCAGTAGCGGGATTACCCTACGAGCAGTACTTC.

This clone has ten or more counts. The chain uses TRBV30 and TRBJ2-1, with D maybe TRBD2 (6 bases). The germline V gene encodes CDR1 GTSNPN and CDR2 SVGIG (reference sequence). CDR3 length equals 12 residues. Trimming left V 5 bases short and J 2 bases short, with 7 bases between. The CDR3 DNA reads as TGTGCCTGGCGGGGGACCTACAATGAGCAGTTCTTC. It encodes CAWRGTYNEQFF.

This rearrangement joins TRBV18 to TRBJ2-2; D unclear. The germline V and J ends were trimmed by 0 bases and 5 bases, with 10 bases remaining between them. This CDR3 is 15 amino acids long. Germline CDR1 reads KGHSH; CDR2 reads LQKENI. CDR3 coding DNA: TGTGCCAGCTCACCACCTTCCTTAAGGACCGGGGAGCTGTTTTTT. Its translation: CASSPPSLRTGELFF.

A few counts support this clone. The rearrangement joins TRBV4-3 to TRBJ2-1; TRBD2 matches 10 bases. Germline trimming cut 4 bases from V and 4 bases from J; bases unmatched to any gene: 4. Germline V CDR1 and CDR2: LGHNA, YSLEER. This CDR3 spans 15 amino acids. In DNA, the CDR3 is TGCGCCAGCAGCCTAGGACTAGCGGAGTACAATGAGCAGTTCTTC. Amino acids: CASSLGLAEYNEQFF.

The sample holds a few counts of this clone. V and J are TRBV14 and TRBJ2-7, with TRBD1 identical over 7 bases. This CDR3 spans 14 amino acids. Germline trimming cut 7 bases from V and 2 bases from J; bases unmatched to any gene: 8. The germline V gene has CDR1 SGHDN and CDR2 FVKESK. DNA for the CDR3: TGTGCCAGCACCCCCATGGGACAGACCTACGAGCAGTACTTC. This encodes CASTPMGQTYEQYF.